The 8 T cell receptor beta chains in this list originate from one sample, sequenced in a study of T-cell memory formation after mild COVID-19. TCRdb re-derived calls from the 5' RACE reads in MiXCR, one entry per CDR3 protein. The data show around 410,000 distinct CDR3 sequences, about 25% seen once. Sequencing input: PBMCs or a T cell subset sorted from them (not recorded which). The receptors here all came from an adult woman who had mild COVID-19 (a few samples of this study predate the infection). Cell type and time point are not known.

This clonotype was seen a handful of times. The V call is TRBV6-5, the J call TRBJ2-6; no clear D gene. The V gene lost 4 bases and the J gene lost 4 bases, with 14 bases spanning the gap. The germline V gene has CDR1 MNHEY and CDR2 SVGAGI. This CDR3 region has 16 residues. The DNA for the CDR3 is TGTGCCAGCAGTTCGACAATGATGGGAGGGGCCAACGTCCTGACTTTC. Encoded protein: CASSSTMMGGANVLTF.

The V call is TRBV6-5, the J call TRBJ1-1; D is uncertain. This CDR3 has 14 residues. Germline V gene lookup returns CDR1 MNHEY and CDR2 SVGAGI. With 0 bases removed from V and 4 bases from J, the gap between germline ends came to 9 bases. The CDR3 DNA reads TGTGCCAGCAGTTACTCTGCGAAGGCCACTGAAGCTTTCTTT. As protein: CASSYSAKATEAFF.

The chain has TRBV29-1 and TRBJ2-7; 7 nucleotides match TRBD2. CDR3 length: 13 residues. The V segment lost 3 bases and the J segment 4 bases; nucleotides outside the gene matches: 6. Per germline, CDR1 SQVTM and CDR2 ANQGSEA. DNA for the CDR3: TGCAGCGTTGACCGCGGGAGTCGTTACGAGCAGTACTTC. Amino acid sequence: CSVDRGSRYEQYF.

J is TRBJ1-5 and V is TRBV4-2; D remains ambiguous. CDR1 and CDR2 (germline): LGHNA, YNFKEQ. Trimming left V 0 bases short and J 6 bases short, with 6 bases between. The CDR3 is 13 amino acids. The CDR3 region has the DNA TGTGCCAGCAGCCAAGAATCGGGTCAGCCCCAGCATTTT. Translated: CASSQESGQPQHF.

The chain recombines TRBV24-1 with TRBJ2-3; D possibly corresponds to TRBD1 (6 bases). The CDR3 has 16 amino acids. Germline V gene data show CDR1 as KGHDR and CDR2 as SFDVKD. The V gene lost 1 base and the J gene lost 1 base, with 11 bases spanning the gap. The chain's CDR3 is CATSDFGAGGTDTQYF. The CDR3 DNA sequence: TGTGCCACCAGTGATTTCGGGGCAGGGGGCACAGATACGCAGTATTTT.

This clonotype was detected only once. This chain connects TRBV14 to TRBJ2-7; no firm D call. With 5 bases removed from V and 6 bases from J, the gap between germline ends came to 14 bases. Germline assignment: CDR1 SGHDN and CDR2 FVKESK. This CDR3 spans 13 amino acids. The CDR3 here is CASSLTGLFEQYF. DNA for the CDR3: TGTGCCAGCAGCTTGACGGGTCTGTTCGAGCAGTACTTC.

The gene calls are TRBV30 and TRBJ2-5; D unresolved. This CDR3 is built from 13 residues. Trimming stripped 1 base from V and 4 bases from J, with 10 bases between. Germline V gives CDR1 GTSNPN, CDR2 SVGIG (reference sequence). CDR3 in amino acids: CAWSGNSRETQYF. The CDR3 nucleotides are TGTGCCTGGAGTGGTAATAGTCGAGAGACCCAGTACTTC. Combining the CDR3 with reference TRBV30 and TRBJ2-5 gives the whole variable domain SQTIHQWPATLVQPVGSPLSLECTVEGTSNPNLYWYRQAAGRGLQLLFYSVGIGQISSEVPQNLSASRPQDRQFILSSKKLLLSDSGFYLCAWSGNSRETQYFGPGTRLLVL.

The chain joins TRBV5-4 to TRBJ2-3, with no clear D. CDR1 is SGHNT, CDR2 YYREEE, per germline (reference sequence). Deletions cut 1 base from V and 0 bases from J, with 12 bases between. This CDR3 has 16 amino acids. CDR3 amino acids: CASSLRTGGSTDTQYF. The DNA of the CDR3 is TGTGCCAGCAGCTTGCGGACGGGTGGTAGCACAGATACGCAGTATTTT.